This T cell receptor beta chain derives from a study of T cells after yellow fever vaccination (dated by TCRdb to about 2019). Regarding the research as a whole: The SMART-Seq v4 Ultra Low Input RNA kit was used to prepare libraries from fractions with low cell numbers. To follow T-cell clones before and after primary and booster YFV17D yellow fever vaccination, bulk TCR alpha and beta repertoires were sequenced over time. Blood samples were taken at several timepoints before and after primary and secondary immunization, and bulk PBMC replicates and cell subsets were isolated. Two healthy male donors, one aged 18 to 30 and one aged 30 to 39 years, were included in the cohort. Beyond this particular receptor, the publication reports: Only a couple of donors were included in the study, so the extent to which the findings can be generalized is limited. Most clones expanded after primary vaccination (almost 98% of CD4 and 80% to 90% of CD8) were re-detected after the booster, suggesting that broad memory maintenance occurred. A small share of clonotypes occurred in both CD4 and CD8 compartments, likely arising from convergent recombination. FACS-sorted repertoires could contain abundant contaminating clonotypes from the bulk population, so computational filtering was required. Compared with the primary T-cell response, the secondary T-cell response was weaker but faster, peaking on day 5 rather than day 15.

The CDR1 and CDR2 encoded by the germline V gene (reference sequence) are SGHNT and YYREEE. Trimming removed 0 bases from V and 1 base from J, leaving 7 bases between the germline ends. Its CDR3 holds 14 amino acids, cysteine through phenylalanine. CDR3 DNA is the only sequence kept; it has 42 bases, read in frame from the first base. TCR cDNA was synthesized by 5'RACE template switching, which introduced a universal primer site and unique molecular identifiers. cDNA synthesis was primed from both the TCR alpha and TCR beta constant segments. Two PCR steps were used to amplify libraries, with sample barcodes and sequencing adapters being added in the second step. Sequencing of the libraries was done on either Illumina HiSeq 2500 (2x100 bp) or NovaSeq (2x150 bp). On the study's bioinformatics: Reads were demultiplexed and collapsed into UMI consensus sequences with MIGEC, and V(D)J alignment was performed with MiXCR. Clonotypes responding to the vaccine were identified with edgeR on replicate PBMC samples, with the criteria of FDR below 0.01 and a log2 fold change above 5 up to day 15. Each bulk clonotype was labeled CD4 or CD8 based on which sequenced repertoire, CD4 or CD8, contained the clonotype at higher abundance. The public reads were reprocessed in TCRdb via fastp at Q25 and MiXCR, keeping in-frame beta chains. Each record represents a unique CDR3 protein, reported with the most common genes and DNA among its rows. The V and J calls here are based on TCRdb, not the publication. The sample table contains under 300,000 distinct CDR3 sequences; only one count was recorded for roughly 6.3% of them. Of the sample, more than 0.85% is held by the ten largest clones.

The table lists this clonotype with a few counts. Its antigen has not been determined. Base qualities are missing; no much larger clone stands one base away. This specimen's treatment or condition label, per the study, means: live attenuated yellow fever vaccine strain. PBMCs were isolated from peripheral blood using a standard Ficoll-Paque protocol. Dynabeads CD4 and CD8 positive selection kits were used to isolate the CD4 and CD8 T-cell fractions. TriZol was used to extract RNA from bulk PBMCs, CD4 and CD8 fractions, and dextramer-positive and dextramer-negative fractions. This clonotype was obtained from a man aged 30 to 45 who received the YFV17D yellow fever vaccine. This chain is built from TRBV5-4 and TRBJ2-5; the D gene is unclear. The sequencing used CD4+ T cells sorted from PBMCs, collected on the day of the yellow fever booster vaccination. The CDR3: CASSLAVAQETQYF. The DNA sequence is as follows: TGTGCCAGCAGCTTGGCGGTGGCCCAAGAGACCCAGTACTTC.